The source of this T cell receptor (beta chain) is a study of CD8+ T cells in alopecia areata listed by TCRdb under 2018. For the study in its entirety: Treated patients were enrolled in an open-label pilot trial of oral tofacitinib, 5 to 10 mg twice daily, for moderate-to-severe alopecia areata. Patients received tofacitinib for 6 to 18 months and were then followed off drug for 6 months to check for delayed response and recurrence. In both human patients and the C3H/HeJ mouse model, the study applied high-throughput TCRbeta sequencing to look at T cell clonal expansion in alopecia areata. Scalp tissue and sorted CD4+ and CD8+ peripheral blood T cells from patchy and totalis/universalis alopecia areata patients and from healthy controls were covered by human TCRbeta sequencing. Patients on tofacitinib were biopsied at baseline and after 4 and 24 weeks of treatment, and several of the patients also had a later scalp biopsy. Scalp clonality was compared among normal scalp (n=4), patchy alopecia areata scalp (n=8), and alopecia totalis/universalis scalp (n=8). The RNA source kit depended on sample type: the PAXgene miRNA kit for fixed scalp, the miRNeasy kit for PBMCs, and the RNeasy kit for mouse skin. TCRbeta CDR3 regions were amplified by immunoSEQ multiplex PCR with 35 Vbeta forward and 13 Jbeta reverse primers.

The time point label, read with the paper, signifies: baseline before oral tofacitinib. Lesional scalp punch biopsies and peripheral blood were collected from alopecia areata patients. PBMCs were isolated by density centrifugation and stained for CD3, CD4 and CD8, and CD4+ and CD8+ T cells were sorted on a FACSAria. Receptors were amplified or captured by the immunoSEQ multiplex PCR assay. RNA was extracted from all samples and reverse transcribed into cDNA, which served as template for TCR sequencing. First-strand cDNA was synthesized with SuperScript III using a 2:1 mix of oligo-dT and random hexamers. A synthetic immune receptor repertoire was used to gauge amplification bias, and whatever bias remained was removed computationally. From the authors' description of their analysis: Raw reads were preprocessed for error removal, and CDR3 was defined according to IMGT conventions as running from the conserved cysteine to phenylalanine. Clonality was computed by normalizing Shannon entropy by log2 of the number of productive unique TCRs and subtracting the result from 1. Whether each scalp clone was CD4 or CD8 was inferred by checking scalp TCRbeta sequences against the CD4 and CD8 repertoires from sorted blood. Imported from immuneACCESS, the table was reduced by TCRdb to in-frame sequences with V and J called. These copies leave out some clones; in studies compared against another copy, an unresolved V gene accounts for under half, and the cause of the remainder is not known. That table is the source of V, J and clone size, and D and trimming were worked out from the DNA. Within this sample are hundreds of thousands of clones, with about 60% of them counted one time only. Of the sample, more than 0.4% falls within the top ten clones.

Inclusive of the bounding cysteine and phenylalanine, the CDR3 is 15 residues long. Here the CDR3 DNA is all that survives: 45 bases in frame from base 1. V is cut back by 6 bases and J by 2 bases, with 9 bases in the junction unmatched. As encoded in the germline V gene, CDR1 is ENHRY while CDR2 is SYGVKD. The table lists this clone with a count of one. What antigen it recognizes has not been identified. Within one base of it there is no much larger clone, and no base qualities were kept. Summary of the overall study and its limitations: Unlike mouse skin, which is dominated by gammadelta T cells, normal human skin has resident alphabeta T cells that are also sequenced, and this complicates analysis of the scalp TCR repertoire. Shared TCR sequences between patients were less evident than in mice, which may be partly attributable to HLA diversity in the patient population. Compared with normal scalp, lesional scalp, particularly in alopecia totalis/universalis, had higher clonality and more expanded CD8+ clones, which suggests antigenic drive.

This sequence originates from a human donor with alopecia areata. This chain joins TRBV10-3 to TRBJ2-7, and 8 junctional nucleotides match TRBD1. The material sequenced was CD4+ T cells sorted from blood, taken at week 0. At the DNA level, the sequence is TGTGCCATCAGCTTCGGACAGGGTATACCCTACGAGCAGTACTTC. This translates into CAISFGQGIPYEQYF.